This T cell receptor (beta chain) came from a study of technical replicates of blood from several donors (dated by TCRdb to 2017 to 2019). The germline V gene (reference sequence) yields SEHNR for CDR1 and FQNEAQ for CDR2. Reading from cysteine to phenylalanine, the CDR3 counts 14 amino acids. Only CDR3 DNA is held: 42 bases, read in frame from base 1. V was cut back by 5 bases and J by 5 bases, leaving a gap of 12 bases between them. The library was prepared using the immunoSEQ multiplex PCR assay. This immuneACCESS table, as held by TCRdb, lists in-frame sequences with V and J called but not all clones. Of the missing ones, under half trace to an unresolved V gene in checked studies; the others have no known cause. The sample has around 100,000 clones on record, roughly 94% of them singletons. Of the sample, less than 0.35% is held by the ten largest clones. A note on this clone: This receptor's antigen is unknown. Base qualities are not provided; no much larger clone lies one nucleotide away.

The receptor comes from a human donor in good health. Recombination joined TRBV7-9 with TRBJ1-4; TRBD1 is possibly the D segment (5 matching bases). The sample consisted of T cells isolated from PBMCs. The DNA reads as follows: TGTGCCAGCAGCCCCATGGGGCAGAATGAAAAACTGTTTTTT. Translation gives CASSPMGQNEKLFF.